This T cell receptor beta chain emerged from a study of memory CD4+ T cells and cytomegalovirus serostatus. Turning to the study itself: Of the healthy Belgian adults, fewer than 10 were CMV seropositive and about 24 seronegative. Study observations and caveats: The CMV-associated TCR signature appears largely within the CD4+ memory repertoire.

V lost 7 bases to trimming and J lost 1 base, with 25 bases between them. The CDR3 extends over 18 amino acids. Per germline, CDR1 SGHVS and CDR2 FQNEAQ. This clone was detected once. Its matching antigen is unknown. Authors' processing steps: Out-of-frame sequences were removed, leaving a few million distinct TCRbeta sequences. The data were produced by immunoSEQ multiplex PCR, yet TCRdb's version contains in-frame clones alone and is incomplete. V and J calls and clone size follow that table, whereas D and trimming were derived from the DNA. The sample lists 50,000 to 75,000 clones, approximately 78% occurring once. Single viable CD3+CD4+CD8-CD45RO+ cells were sorted as the memory CD4+ T cells. After thawing, CD4+ T cells were positively selected.

The rearrangement links TRBV7-8 to TRBJ1-1; D perhaps matches TRBD1 (5 bases). Sequencing was done on a sample of memory CD4+ T cells from blood. The receptor's source is an adult in good health and CMV-seronegative. CDR3 sequence reads: CASTLIGRDHTKNTEAFF. CDR3 coding DNA: TGTGCCAGCACCCTTATAGGCAGGGACCATACCAAGAACACTGAAGCTTTCTTT. Full variable domain (remainder filled in from reference TRBV7-8 and TRBJ1-1): GAGVSQSPRYKVAKRGQDVALRCDPISGHVSLFWYQQALGQGPEFLTYFQNEAQLDKSGLPSDRFFAERPEGSVSTLKIQRTQQEDSAVYLCASTLIGRDHTKNTEAFFGQGTRLTVV.